This is a list of T cell receptor beta chains from one sample in a study of CD8+ T cells in alopecia areata. Method: immunoSEQ multiplex PCR; TCRdb's copy keeps in-frame clones and lacks some. The sample comprises around 140,000 clones, around 50% of which are singletons, and more than 15% rests with the top ten. The starting material was CD8+ T cells sorted from blood, obtained at week 4, from a patient treated with tofacitinib. The receptors derive from a human donor with alopecia areata. CDR3s include the opening cysteine and the closing phenylalanine or tryptophan. The D gene is left open where the match is weak. Clone size appears in some rows only: once, few, many, or a class for an expanded clone.

d_call	clone_size	v_call	j_call	cdr3_nt	cdr3_aa
TRBD1	NA	TRBV18	TRBJ2-5	TGTGCCAGCTCACCAATAGGACAGGGGGAATCTGAGACCCAGTACTTC	CASSPIGQGESETQYF
NA	many	TRBV5-6	TRBJ1-2	TGTGCCAGCAGCTTTTTAGGGCAAAGTGGCTACACCTTC	CASSFLGQSGYTF
TRBD2	few	TRBV11-2	TRBJ2-3	TGTGCCAGCAGCCCCACCCCGAGCGGGGGGGTGGATACGCAGTATTTT	CASSPTPSGGVDTQYF
NA	NA	TRBV30	TRBJ1-1	TGTGCCTGGAGTGTACTAGACCACTCGGTCACTGAAGCTTTCTTT	CAWSVLDHSVTEAFF
NA	few	TRBV10-3	TRBJ1-1	TGTGCCATCACGAGGGATGGGAACACTGAAGCTTTCTTT	CAITRDGNTEAFF
TRBD2	NA	TRBV5-1	TRBJ2-7	TGCGCCAGCAGCTTAGGGAGGGGTTTCTCGGGACTCTACGCCGAGCAGTACTTC	CASSLGRGFSGLYAEQYF
TRBD2	NA	TRBV11-2	TRBJ2-1	TGTGCCAGCAGCTTACTCGCACTAGCGGCATACAATGAGCAGTTCTTC	CASSLLALAAYNEQFF
NA	NA	TRBV6-5	TRBJ1-5	TGTGCCAGCAGTTACTCCTCGCGGCAGCCCCAGCATTTT	CASSYSSRQPQHF
TRBD2	NA	TRBV13	TRBJ2-5	TGTGCCAGCAGCTCTAGACTAGCGGGGGCTCAAGAGACCCAGTACTTC	CASSSRLAGAQETQYF
NA	NA	TRBV15	TRBJ1-5	TGTGCCACCAGCGACAGCATATACAATCAGCCCCAGCATTTT	CATSDSIYNQPQHF
TRBD1	many	TRBV29-1	TRBJ1-5	TGCAGCGTATGGACAGGGGACGCAACTCAGCCCCAGCATTTT	CSVWTGDATQPQHF
TRBD1	NA	TRBV4-3	TRBJ1-5	TGCGCCAGCAGCCAAGAAGCAGGGGGCGCGGGACAGCCCCAGCATTTT	CASSQEAGGAGQPQHF
NA	NA	TRBV4-3	TRBJ1-3	TGCGCCAGCAGCCTGGTGGGGGGGATTCGAGACACCATATATTTT	CASSLVGGIRDTIYF
NA	NA	TRBV29-1	TRBJ2-5	TGCAGCCCCGGCGGACACCCATACCAAGAGACCCAGTACTTC	CSPGGHPYQETQYF
NA	NA	TRBV11-1	TRBJ1-4	TGTGCCAGCAGCCGGACGTACGCAACTAATGAAAAACTGTTTTTT	CASSRTYATNEKLFF
TRBD2	NA	TRBV7-6	TRBJ2-3	TGTGCCAGCAGCTCGGGGGGACTCCCGATGGCGCAGTATTTT	CASSSGGLPMAQYF
NA	NA	TRBV9	TRBJ2-2	TGTGCCAGCAGCGTGGGAGGCGGGGAGCTGTTTTTT	CASSVGGGELFF
NA	NA	TRBV29-1	TRBJ2-2	TGCAGCGTTGAATTCGGGGAGCTGTTTTTT	CSVEFGELFF
NA	NA	TRBV5-6	TRBJ1-1	TGTGCCAGCAGCTTACTTGGGGACAACACTGAAGCTTTCTTT	CASSLLGDNTEAFF
NA	NA	TRBV7-9	TRBJ1-4	TGTGCCAGCAGCTTGACGTCAGGAGGTGAAAAACTGTTTTTT	CASSLTSGGEKLFF
TRBD1	NA	TRBV7-9	TRBJ1-1	TGTGCCAGCAACGGACAGGGCACTGAAGCTTTCTTT	CASNGQGTEAFF
TRBD1	NA	TRBV25-1	TRBJ2-2	TGTGCCTCGGACAGGGGGAATGTTCCCGGGGAGCTGTTTTTT	CASDRGNVPGELFF
TRBD2	NA	TRBV5-6	TRBJ2-1	TGTGCCAGCAGCTTGGCCGGGGGGGCCTACAATGAGCAGTTCTTC	CASSLAGGAYNEQFF
TRBD2	few	TRBV6-5	TRBJ2-3	TGTGCCAGCAGTTACGTCCCTAGCGGGGAGACAGATACGCAGTATTTT	CASSYVPSGETDTQYF
TRBD2	NA	TRBV7-6	TRBJ2-5	TGTGCCAGCAGCACTTGGACTAGCGGGGGGGAGACCCAGTACTTC	CASSTWTSGGETQYF
NA	NA	TRBV18	TRBJ2-7	TGTGCCAGCTCTGATCTGCGGGACACCTACGAGCAGTACTTC	CASSDLRDTYEQYF
NA	NA	TRBV5-6	TRBJ1-5	TGTGCCAGCAGCTTGGGGACGGCTAACAATCAGCCCCAGCATTTT	CASSLGTANNQPQHF
NA	NA	TRBV29-1	TRBJ1-1	TGCAGCGTTGAAGGGGACACTGAAGCTTTCTTT	CSVEGDTEAFF
TRBD2	NA	TRBV2	TRBJ2-1	TGTGCCAGCAGTGCCCTAGCGGGGCGGGGTTCCTACAATGAGCAGTTCTTC	CASSALAGRGSYNEQFF
TRBD1	NA	TRBV11-2	TRBJ1-6	TGTGCCAGCAGCCTAACAGGGGGCGGATCACCCCTCCACTTT	CASSLTGGGSPLHF
NA	few	TRBV29-1	TRBJ1-3	TGCAGCGTCCTAATGAGAGGAAACACCATATATTTT	CSVLMRGNTIYF
NA	NA	TRBV18	TRBJ2-5	TGTGCCAGCTCACCAGGGTCTATTGCAGGAGAGACCCAGTACTTC	CASSPGSIAGETQYF
NA	few	TRBV4-3	TRBJ1-4	TGCGCCAGCAGCCAAGATAAGGCCAGTTCGTGGAAACTGTTTTTT	CASSQDKASSWKLFF
TRBD2	NA	TRBV29-1	TRBJ2-1	TGCAGCGTTGAAGTCCTGACACTAGCGGGGCTGCAGCAGTTCTTC	CSVEVLTLAGLQQFF
TRBD2	NA	TRBV11-2	TRBJ2-7	TGTGCCAGCAGTTTGGGGCGGGGGTCCGCTTTAAGAGAGCAGTACTTC	CASSLGRGSALREQYF
TRBD1	NA	TRBV13	TRBJ1-1	TGTGCCAGCAGCTCCCCGGACAGGGGACCTGAAGCTTTCTTT	CASSSPDRGPEAFF
NA	NA	TRBV4-3	TRBJ1-1	TGCGCCAGCAGCCAAGAGGCCGGTTTGGGTACTGAAGCTTTCTTT	CASSQEAGLGTEAFF
TRBD1	few	TRBV5-4	TRBJ2-1	TGTGCCAGCCATGACAGGGGCCCTTACAATGAGCAGTTCTTC	CASHDRGPYNEQFF
TRBD1	NA	TRBV6-1	TRBJ2-5	TGTGCCAGCAGTGACGGACAGGGTCCTGGAAGGGAGACCCAGTACTTC	CASSDGQGPGRETQYF
NA	NA	TRBV5-1	TRBJ2-5	TGCGCCAGCCACGGCTCAGAGGAGACCCAGTACTTC	CASHGSEETQYF
NA	NA	TRBV5-6	TRBJ2-5	TGTGCCAGCAGCTTGGCGCAGGGATGGGAGACCCAGTACTTC	CASSLAQGWETQYF
NA	NA	TRBV12-5	TRBJ2-7	TGTGCTAGTGGTTCCTCCGACACCCCCTACGAGCAGTACTTC	CASGSSDTPYEQYF
NA	NA	TRBV7-9	TRBJ2-1	TGTGCCTCAAAACCCGACGGGGATCAATACAATGAGCAGTTCTTC	CASKPDGDQYNEQFF
NA	once	TRBV29-1	TRBJ1-1	TGCAGCGTTGTAAGGGACACTGAAGCTTTCTTT	CSVVRDTEAFF
TRBD1	once	TRBV30	TRBJ2-7	TGTGCCTTCACAGGACAGGGGGGGTACGAGCAGTACTTC	CAFTGQGGYEQYF
NA	NA	TRBV27	TRBJ1-5	TGTGCCAGCAGGCCTATCGGGGGTAGCAATCAGCCCCAGCATTTT	CASRPIGGSNQPQHF
TRBD1	NA	TRBV5-6	TRBJ1-6	TGTGCCAGCAGCTTGGAGACAGGGATGGGACCCCTCCACTTT	CASSLETGMGPLHF
NA	NA	TRBV27	TRBJ2-1	TGTGCCACCCGAACAAGCTCCTACAATGAGCAGTTCTTC	CATRTSSYNEQFF
NA	NA	TRBV14	TRBJ2-7	TGTGCCAGCAGCCAAGGCTTCGGCAGGGGATACGAGCAGTACTTC	CASSQGFGRGYEQYF
NA	NA	TRBV29-1	TRBJ2-2	TGCAGCGCTGGAGATCCCGGGGAGCTGTTTTTT	CSAGDPGELFF
TRBD2	few	TRBV12-5	TRBJ2-1	TGTGCTAGCGAAGATAGCGGGGGCAGAGATGAGCAGTTCTTC	CASEDSGGRDEQFF
TRBD1	NA	TRBV6-5	TRBJ1-2	TGTGCCAGCAGCACGATACAGGGGGCCCTTGGCTACACCTTC	CASSTIQGALGYTF